This T cell receptor (beta chain) was sequenced during a study of T-cell memory formation after mild COVID-19 (dated by TCRdb to 2020 to 2023). Background on the whole study: TCR sequence clusters from the two donors were largely donor specific. In a couple of donors, T-cell clones that expanded and contracted after mild COVID-19 were tracked by sequencing TCRalpha and TCRbeta repertoires over time. Two young, previously healthy adult volunteers, one female and one male, were included in the cohort.

As to this clonotype: It lacks a known antigen. No base qualities exist here, and no much larger clone lies one base off it.

These reads were obtained on an Illumina NovaSeq 6000. Using 5'RACE with constant-segment primers, TCRalpha and TCRbeta cDNA libraries were constructed, with sample barcodes and unique molecular identifiers added in the process. RNA was extracted from every sample with Trizol reagent. Amplification of the libraries took two PCR steps, and the second step added a second sample barcode plus Illumina TruSeq adapters. Sequencing of the libraries was done on an Illumina NovaSeq, producing 2 x 150 bp paired-end reads. On the authors' methods: With migec v1.2.7, reads were demultiplexed and then collapsed into UMI-guided consensus sequences. Using mixcr v2.1.11, UMI consensuses were aligned to TRA and TRB V and J templates and then assembled into clonotypes. A clonotype was counted as expanded or contracted only when both edgeR and NoisET called the clonotype significant, with the noise models trained on biological replicates. For edgeR calls, a false discovery rate-adjusted p below 0.01 and a log2 fold-change threshold of 1 were applied. PCA with hierarchical clustering of max-normalized trajectories of the 1000 most abundant clonotypes was used as exploratory dynamics analysis. Separately sequenced CD4+ and CD8+ repertoires were used to assign the CD4 or CD8 phenotype of responding clones. The public reads were run again by TCRdb, first through fastp at Q25 and then through MiXCR, and only productive beta chains were kept. Each entry merges the rows of one CDR3 protein and shows their most common DNA and genes. The V and J calls and clone size are TCRdb's, not the authors'. The sample data list fewer than 250,000 distinct CDR3 sequences, and approximately 20% of these were observed just once. The ten largest clones represent roughly 2.4% of the sample.

What the work shows at the level of the full study, not this receptor alone: Some responding clones were detected in pre-infection memory, which suggested that pre-existing cross-reactive memory T cells had joined the SARS-CoV-2 response. Contracting CD4+ clones were located mainly in the CM and EM memory subsets, whereas CD8+ clones were found to be enriched in EMRA. Balanced CD4/CD8 phenotypes were observed for clones contracting from day 15 to 85, whereas a bias towards CD4+ was observed for a second wave of clones expanding from day 15 to 37. Only a couple of mild cases were covered by the study, and larger cohorts that include severe cases with pre-infection samples were considered necessary. SARS-CoV-2 specificity was not confirmed for the second-wave clones peaking on day 37.

Ficoll-Paque density gradient centrifugation was used to isolate PBMCs. The CDR3 runs 15 residues from the cysteine to the phenylalanine. Only CDR3 DNA remains: 45 bases, in frame from the first base. V is reduced by 0 bases and J by 1 base, leaving a spacing of 9 bases between them. Sequenced material: PBMCs or a T cell subset sorted from them (not recorded which). The chain couples TRBV12-3 or TRBV12-4 to TRBJ1-1, with TRBD1 perhaps the D gene, on 5 matching bases. This clonotype was sampled from an adult woman who had mild COVID-19 (a few samples of this study predate the infection). The sample titles of this study are shuffled in the database, so cell type and time point are left out; the donor was told from shared clones. The CDR3 has the sequence CASSLAPTGNTEAFF. The DNA sequence is given as TGTGCCAGCAGTTTAGCCCCCACAGGGAACACTGAAGCTTTCTTT.